This T cell receptor (beta chain) stems from a study of neurological immune-mediated disorders. Findings and caveats of the study: None of the CDR3 amino acid sequences in expanded clones turned up in more than one subject, which points to private repertoires in all groups.

This clonotype has a count of ten or more. Its antigen remains unidentified. J lost 5 bases, V lost 8 bases, and 15 bases had no gene match. CDR3 length: 16 amino acids. Germline lookup yields CDR1 SNHLY and CDR2 FYNNEI. 5'RACE with 10-nucleotide random UMIs generated the cDNA. TCRdb ran MiXCR on the 5' RACE reads and lists one entry per CDR3 protein. The sample gives 40,000 to 50,000 distinct CDR3 sequences, more than 2% of which show up once; around 12% is in the top ten. This chain links TRBV2 with TRBJ2-1; 7 bases are a match to TRBD1. Sequenced sample: PBMCs. The source is a man aged 30 to 45 with multiple sclerosis. The DNA for the CDR3 is TGTGCCAGCGGTTTCGTTAGGGACAGATTTGACAATGAGCAGTTCTTC. Translation gives CASGFVRDRFDNEQFF.